This TCR beta chain was sequenced during a study of T cells after yellow fever vaccination. By 5'RACE template switching, TCR cDNA was produced, with a universal primer site and UMIs added in the process. TCRdb independently ran MiXCR on the 5' RACE reads; one entry per CDR3 protein. The sample includes roughly 310,000 distinct CDR3 sequences, 8.7% of them seen just once. As concerns this clonotype: The target antigen is unknown.

General observations from the study: In post-booster samples, most primary-vaccination clones reappeared (approximately 95% CD4, over 70% CD8). Researchers cautioned that FACS-sorted repertoires could harbor abundant clonotypes contaminating from the bulk population. Clonotypes appearing in both CD4 and CD8 compartments existed, and their share was small.

The germline gives CDR1 DFQATT, CDR2 SNEGSKA (reference sequence). This CDR3 contains 15 residues. The V gene end was trimmed by 0 bases and the J gene end by 4 bases; junction bases not matched to a gene: 6. The receptor's source is a man aged 18-30 years who received the YFV17D yellow fever vaccine. Sample: PBMCs, taken on the day of the first yellow fever vaccination. The chain employs TRBV20-1 and TRBJ2-3, with 8 nucleotides matching TRBD2. CDR3 region: CSARDPAGAADTQYF. In DNA form, the CDR3 reads TGCAGTGCTAGAGACCCAGCGGGGGCCGCAGATACGCAGTATTTT.